A single sample gave rise to the 26 T cell receptor beta chains below, sequenced in a study of CD8+CD57+ T cells in acquired aplastic anemia. The template used for profiling TCR beta VDJ and CDR3 was genomic DNA. TCRdb re-analysed the reads in MiXCR, keeping a single row per CDR3 protein. The repertoire holds about 420,000 distinct CDR3 sequences, with around 68% as singletons. Sequences were obtained from sorted CD4+, CD8+, or CD8+CD57+ T cells (not recorded which) from PBMCs. The receptor source for this set is a human donor in good health, serving as a control.

A note on this clonotype: A junction end diverges from the germline sequence, so it may reflect a read error. The CDR3: CAIGEEGLLGYNF. In DNA, the CDR3 is TGTGCCATCGGCGAGGAAGGCCTCTTGGGCTACAACTTC. The chain recombines TRBV10-3 with TRBJ1-2; D call uncertain. This CDR3 spans 13 amino acids. Germline V gene lookup returns CDR1 ENHRY and CDR2 SYGVKD.

The chain has TRBV24-1 and TRBJ2-7; D possibly corresponds to TRBD1 (5 bases). Germline V gene lookup returns CDR1 KGHDR and CDR2 SFDVKD. The CDR3 is made up of 15 amino acids. V was clipped by 11 bases and J by 9 bases, with 28 bases between them. In DNA, the CDR3 is TGTGCCAGCAGCGACGGCAGGGCGAGCTCCTACACGCAGTACTTC. Amino acid sequence: CASSDGRASSYTQYF.

The CDR3, as DNA: TGTGCCAGCAGTTTATCCGAACAGTACTTC. It encodes CASSLSEQYF. The chain combines TRBV12-3 or TRBV12-4 with TRBJ2-7, with no clear D. The CDR3 has 10 residues. V was pared by 2 bases and J by 10 bases, with 6 bases between.

This clonotype came up once. This CDR3 is missing its conserved last phenylalanine or tryptophan, likely due to a read error. The DNA is omitted, as the CDR3 cannot be located on it reliably, and the CDR3 follows TCRdb's listing. The chain links TRBV7-2 to TRBJ2-7; TRBD1 was called by the table and not checked on the DNA. The CDR3 totals 13 residues, both ends included. Germline CDR1 reads SGHTA; CDR2 reads FQGNSA. The CDR3 reads CASSHTYDGGYTQ.

CDR3 coding DNA: TGTGCCAGCCGCTTAGAGTACAGGGTCAATGAGCAGTTCTTC. Encoded protein: CASRLEYRVNEQFF. V is TRBV12-5 and J is TRBJ2-1, with D possibly being TRBD1 (6 bases). Germline-derived CDR1 and CDR2 are LGHNT and FRNRAP. CDR3 length: 14 amino acids. The full variable domain, in which reference TRBV12-5 and TRBJ2-1 provide the parts outside the CDR3, is DARVTQTPRHKVTEMGQEVTMRCQPILGHNTVFWYRQTMMQGLELLAYFRNRAPLDDSGMPKDRFSAEMPDATLATLKIQPSEPRDSAVYFCASRLEYRVNEQFFGPGTRLTVL.

Notes on this clonotype: In this CDR3 the conserved last residue, phenylalanine or tryptophan, is missing, so a read error is likely. This chain links TRBV7-9 with TRBJ1-4, with D hard to call. The ends were cut back, 1 base at V and 8 bases at J, with 8 bases in the middle. Germline CDR1 reads SEHNR; CDR2 reads FQNEAQ (reference sequence). This CDR3 spans 13 amino acids. The CDR3 region has the DNA TGTGCCAGCAGCTTAGGAAGAGGGGAAAAACTGTTTTAT. Protein sequence: CASSLGRGEKLFY.

The J gene is TRBJ1-5, the V gene TRBV7-8; the D is unclear. Germline V gene lookup returns CDR1 SGHVS and CDR2 FQNEAQ. This CDR3 region has 16 residues. V was clipped by 4 bases and J by 7 bases, with 20 bases between them. CDR3 sequence (DNA): TGTGCCAGCAGCTCCTCCCCACTCTCCAATATACAGCCCCAGCATTTT. This codes for CASSSSPLSNIQPQHF.

The chain is built from TRBV15 and TRBJ2-7, with TRBD1 as a possible D gene (5 bases). CDR1 is LNHNV, CDR2 YYDKDF, per germline (reference sequence). The germline V and J ends were trimmed by 2 bases and 1 base, with 9 bases remaining between them. This CDR3 has 14 amino acids. In DNA, the CDR3 is TGTGCCACCAGCAGACTCCAGGGTTCCTACGAGCAGTACTTC. Protein: CATSRLQGSYEQYF.

This chain uses TRBV7-2 with TRBJ2-5; possibly TRBD2 for D (6 bases). The CDR3 is made up of 15 amino acids. Trimming removed 3 bases from V and 14 bases from J, with 25 bases in between. Germline CDR1 is SGHTA and CDR2 is FQGNSA. CDR3 region: CASSFAPLGGGQPYF. Here the CDR3 DNA reads TGTGCCAGCAGCTTTGCCCCCCTGGGAGGAGGTCAGCCCTACTTC.

This clonotype was seen ten or more times. The chain is built from TRBV5-8 and TRBJ1-2; 10 bases map to TRBD1. Germline V gene data show CDR1 as SGHTS and CDR2 as YDEGEE. This CDR3 spans 14 amino acids. Losses at the gene ends were 2 bases for V and 7 bases for J; bases not matched to a gene: 5. The CDR3 spells CASSFLGDRGGYTF. CDR3 sequence (DNA): TGTGCCAGCAGCTTTTTGGGGGACAGGGGTGGCTACACCTTC.

In the case of this clonotype: The conserved phenylalanine or tryptophan is not found at the CDR3 terminus, so this likely reflects a read error. The DNA is left out, because the CDR3 cannot be placed on it with certainty; the CDR3 is given as TCRdb lists it. V usage is TRBV7-3 and J usage is TRBJ2-3; the table's D gene call, TRBD1, was not cross checked with the DNA. From germline, CDR1 is SGHTA and CDR2 FQGTGA. The CDR3 is 13 amino acids long, termini counted. The CDR3 reads CASSSGRGPYNEQ.

Points on this clonotype: An end of the junction differs from the germline gene, which may be a read error. The chain employs TRBV7-9 and TRBJ2-7, with D hard to call. Germline CDR1 reads SEHNR; CDR2 reads FQNEAQ (reference sequence). The length of the CDR3 is 14 residues. The CDR3 is CASSLRLGPGEQYF. CDR3 in DNA: TGCGCCAGCAGCCTCCGGCTCGGCCCGGGCGAGCAGTACTTC.

The chain joins TRBV20-1 to TRBJ2-1; a possible D gene is TRBD1 (5 bases). Germline V gives CDR1 DFQATT, CDR2 SNEGSKA (reference sequence). Deletions cut 6 bases from V and 12 bases from J, with 18 bases between. The CDR3 has 12 amino acids. CDR3 nucleotide sequence: TGCAGTGCCCGAACCTTCGGACATGGGCAGTTCTTC. Translation: CSARTFGHGQFF.

Turning to this clonotype: Compared with germline, one end of the junction differs, possibly owing to a read error. This chain uses TRBV7-2 with TRBJ1-4, with D perhaps matching TRBD1 (5 bases). The length of the CDR3 is 14 residues. The germline V gene encodes CDR1 SGHTA and CDR2 FQGNSA. CDR3 coding DNA: TGTGCCAGCGACGGGACTGACTATAATGAAAAACTGCTTTTT. Translation: CASDGTDYNEKLLF.

The rearrangement uses TRBV19 and TRBJ1-4; tentatively, D is TRBD1 (6 bases). The CDR3 spans 17 residues. Trimming took off 1 base at V and 15 bases at J, with 27 bases between the two ends. The germline CDR1 and CDR2 sequences are LNHDA and SQIVND (reference sequence). This chain's CDR3 is CASSIVGGLEEKLFLFF. The CDR3 nucleotides are TGTGCCAGTAGTATAGTGGGGGGCTTGGAGGAAAAACTGTTTTTGTTTTTT.

This chain uses TRBV19 with TRBJ2-5; possibly TRBD1 for D (5 bases). V gave up 8 bases and J gave up 3 bases, with 13 bases separating them. The length of the CDR3 is 13 residues. The V gene's germline CDR1 is LNHDA and CDR2 SQIVND (reference sequence). The chain's CDR3 is CASARQSKETQYF. CDR3 bases: TGTGCCAGTGCAAGACAGTCAAAAGAGACCCAGTACTTC. Full variable domain (remainder filled in from reference TRBV19 and TRBJ2-5): DGGITQSPKYLFRKEGQNVTLSCEQNLNHDAMYWYRQDPGQGLRLIYYSQIVNDFQKGDIAEGYSVSREKKESFPLTVTSAQKNPTAFYLCASARQSKETQYFGPGTRLLVL.

J is TRBJ2-7 and V is TRBV7-9; possible D gene TRBD1, 6 bases. Per the germline V gene, CDR1 is SEHNR and CDR2 is FQNEAQ (reference sequence). This CDR3 is built from 11 residues. V lost 11 bases and J lost 5, with 13 bases in between. CDR3 sequence: CASDRGHEQYF. DNA for the CDR3: TGTGCCTCGGACAGAGGCCACGAGCAGTACTTC.

The V call is TRBV10-1, the J call TRBJ2-1, with D perhaps TRBD2 (5 bases). V was shortened by 5 bases and J by 3 bases, with 17 bases between the two germline ends. CDR1 WNHNN and CDR2 SYGVQD come from the germline V gene (reference sequence). The CDR3 extends over 16 amino acids. The CDR3: CASSRFSPGLYNEQFF. The CDR3 coding sequence is TGCGCCAGCAGTCGATTTTCCCCCGGACTCTACAATGAGCAGTTCTTC.

The table lists this clonotype with a count of one. No conserved phenylalanine or tryptophan is present at the end of the CDR3, so a read error is the likely explanation. The chain uses TRBV9 and TRBJ2-3; the D is unclear. V was trimmed by 5 bases and J by 6 bases, leaving 10 bases between them. The CDR3 is made up of 12 amino acids. CDR1 and CDR2 from the germline V gene are SGDLS and YYNGEE. CDR3 nucleotide sequence: TGTGCCAGCAGTGACACGAGGGATACGCAGTATTAC. Translated, it gives CASSDTRDTQYY.

Remarks on this clonotype: The junction shows a germline mismatch at one end, possibly a read error. This chain links TRBV7-2 with TRBJ2-1; D is perhaps TRBD2 (6 bases). Per the germline V gene, CDR1 is SGHTA and CDR2 is FQGNSA. The CDR3 sequence is 14 residues long. CDR3 region: CASSWKEGGYHEWF. The CDR3 bases are TGTGCCAGCAGCTGGAAGGAGGGCGGTTATCATGAATGGTTC.

The V call is TRBV5-5, the J call TRBJ1-5; D unclear. V was shortened by 4 bases and J by 3 bases, with 11 bases between the two germline ends. CDR3 length: 14 amino acids. The V gene's germline CDR1 is SGHKS and CDR2 YYEKEE (reference sequence). The CDR3 region has the DNA TGTGCCAGCAGCGCGGTGCGAGACAATCAGCCCCAGCATTTT. Translated, it gives CASSAVRDNQPQHF.

V usage is TRBV9 and J usage is TRBJ1-4; D remains ambiguous. This CDR3 has 14 residues. The V end was cut by 1 base, the J end by 7 bases, with 11 bases between. Germline V gives CDR1 SGDLS, CDR2 YYNGEE. The CDR3 is CASSVPIPGEKLFF. The CDR3 DNA is TGTGCCAGCAGCGTACCTATTCCTGGTGAAAAACTGTTTTTT.

This clonotype was recorded only once. This chain joins TRBV9 and TRBJ1-5; TRBD1 is a possible D gene (5 bases). Germline V gene sequence: CDR1 SGDLS, CDR2 YYNGEE. Between the trimmed V and J ends, which lost 7 bases and 11 bases, there was a span of 19 bases. The CDR3 runs to 13 residues. CDR3: CASGLSGNHTQHF. The CDR3 region has the DNA TGTGCCAGCGGCTTATCAGGGAATCACACCCAGCATTTT.

There are many counts of this clonotype. The rearrangement joins TRBV7-2 to TRBJ1-5; D not certain. CDR1 is SGHTA and CDR2 is FQGNSA in the germline V gene. The CDR3 consists of 13 residues. Trimming stripped 1 base from V and 7 bases from J, with 8 bases between. The CDR3 loop is CASSLGGLQPQHF. CDR3 coding DNA: TGTGCCAGCAGCTTAGGCGGGTTGCAGCCCCAGCATTTT.

The V and J genes are TRBV7-8 and TRBJ2-1; D is tentatively TRBD1 or TRBD2 (5 bases each). Trimming took 3 bases from V and 2 from J, leaving 17 bases between them. CDR1 and CDR2 (germline): SGHVS, FQNEAQ. This CDR3 region has 17 residues. The CDR3 sequence is CASSLSIGAGPYNEQFF. As DNA, the CDR3 is TGTGCCAGCAGCTTGTCCATCGGGGCCGGCCCCTACAATGAGCAGTTCTTC.

Of note for this clonotype: The CDR3 does not close with the conserved phenylalanine or tryptophan, likely indicating a read error. The V gene is TRBV7-4, the J gene TRBJ1-4, with D tentatively TRBD1 (5 bases). Germline-derived CDR1 and CDR2 are SGHVT and SQSDAQ. The CDR3 runs to 14 residues. As DNA, the CDR3 is TGTGCCAGCAGCCGACAAGGGGTGAATGAAACACTGTTTGTT. It encodes CASSRQGVNETLFV.